The clone carrying this T cell receptor beta chain has just a few counts. The data were taken from a study of T cell changes during pregnancy in multiple sclerosis. Only in-frame clones appear in the TCRdb table, and some are missing; sequencing was by immunoSEQ multiplex PCR. The table has some 28,000 clones, roughly nine tenths seen once. With 4 bases clipped from V and 6 bases from J, the junction kept 1 base outside the gene matches. The CDR3 contains 12 residues. Germline lookup yields CDR1 SEHNR and CDR2 FQNEAQ (reference sequence). The chain couples TRBV7-9 to TRBJ2-7; 9 bases agree with TRBD2. The input for sequencing was CD8+ T cells from peripheral blood mononuclear cells, taken before pregnancy. The clonotype was recovered from a female donor with multiple sclerosis, enrolled in a pregnancy study. The CDR3 nucleotides are TGTGCCAGCAGCTGGCGGGGGGGCGAGCAGTACTTC. This translates into CASSWRGGEQYF.